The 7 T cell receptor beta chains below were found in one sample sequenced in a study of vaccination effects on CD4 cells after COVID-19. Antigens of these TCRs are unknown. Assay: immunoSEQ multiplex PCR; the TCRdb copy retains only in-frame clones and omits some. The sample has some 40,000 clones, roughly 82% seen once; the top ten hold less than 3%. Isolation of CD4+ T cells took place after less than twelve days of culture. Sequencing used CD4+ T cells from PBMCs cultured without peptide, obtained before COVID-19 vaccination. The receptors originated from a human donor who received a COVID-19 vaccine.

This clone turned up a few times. The CDR3 DNA sequence: TGTGCCAGCAGCATGGTTAGGACCGGGGAGCTGTTTTTT. It specifies CASSMVRTGELFF. This chain joins TRBV11-1 and TRBJ2-2, with unresolved D. The V gene's germline CDR1 is SGHAT and CDR2 FQDESV (reference sequence). There are 13 residues in the CDR3. Between the trimmed V and J ends, which lost 5 bases and 5 bases, there was a span of 9 bases. The variable domain in full, completed from reference TRBV11-1 and TRBJ2-2, reads EAEVAQSPRYKITEKSQAVAFWCDPISGHATLYWYRQILGQGPELLVQFQDESVVDDSQLPKDRFSAERLKGVDSTLKIQPAELGDSAMYLCASSMVRTGELFFGEGSRLTVL.

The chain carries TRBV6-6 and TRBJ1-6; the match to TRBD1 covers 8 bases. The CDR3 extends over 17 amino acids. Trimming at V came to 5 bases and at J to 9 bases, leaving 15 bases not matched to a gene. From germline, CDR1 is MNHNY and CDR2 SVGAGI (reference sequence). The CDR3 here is CASSPPQTGETISPLHF. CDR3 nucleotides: TGTGCCAGCAGTCCCCCCCAGACAGGGGAGACTATTTCACCCCTCCACTTT.

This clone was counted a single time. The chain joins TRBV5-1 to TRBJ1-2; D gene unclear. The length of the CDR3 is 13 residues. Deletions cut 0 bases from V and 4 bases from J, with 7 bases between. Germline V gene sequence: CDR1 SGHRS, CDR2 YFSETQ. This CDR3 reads CASSLGQVYGYTF. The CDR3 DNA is TGCGCCAGCAGCTTGGGTCAGGTCTATGGCTACACCTTC.

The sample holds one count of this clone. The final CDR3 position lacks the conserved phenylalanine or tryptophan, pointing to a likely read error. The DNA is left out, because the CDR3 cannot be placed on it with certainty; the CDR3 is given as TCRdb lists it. CDR3 in amino acids: CASSFPGQPMSC. The chain employs TRBV6-5 and TRBJ1-2; the listed D gene, TRBD1, was not tested against the DNA. The CDR3 spans 12 amino acids, including both terminal residues. Looked up from germline, CDR1 is MNHEY and CDR2 is SVGAGI.

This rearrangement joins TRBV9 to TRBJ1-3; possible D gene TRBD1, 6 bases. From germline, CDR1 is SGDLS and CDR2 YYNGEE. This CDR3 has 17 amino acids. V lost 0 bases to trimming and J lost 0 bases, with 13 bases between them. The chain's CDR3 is CASSVGANRDSGNTIYF. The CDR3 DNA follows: TGTGCCAGCAGCGTAGGAGCGAACAGGGACTCTGGAAACACCATATATTTT.

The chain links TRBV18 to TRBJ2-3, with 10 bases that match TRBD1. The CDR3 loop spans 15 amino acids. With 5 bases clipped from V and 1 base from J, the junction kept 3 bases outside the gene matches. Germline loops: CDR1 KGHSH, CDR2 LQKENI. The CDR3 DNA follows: TGTGCCAGCTCAGGCGGGACAGGGGGCACAGATACGCAGTATTTT. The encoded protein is CASSGGTGGTDTQYF.

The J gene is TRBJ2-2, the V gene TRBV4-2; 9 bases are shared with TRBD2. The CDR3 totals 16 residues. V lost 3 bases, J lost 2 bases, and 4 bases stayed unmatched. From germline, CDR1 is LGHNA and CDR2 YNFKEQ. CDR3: CASSHAGTSNTGELFF. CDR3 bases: TGTGCCAGCAGCCATGCCGGGACTAGCAACACCGGGGAGCTGTTTTTT.